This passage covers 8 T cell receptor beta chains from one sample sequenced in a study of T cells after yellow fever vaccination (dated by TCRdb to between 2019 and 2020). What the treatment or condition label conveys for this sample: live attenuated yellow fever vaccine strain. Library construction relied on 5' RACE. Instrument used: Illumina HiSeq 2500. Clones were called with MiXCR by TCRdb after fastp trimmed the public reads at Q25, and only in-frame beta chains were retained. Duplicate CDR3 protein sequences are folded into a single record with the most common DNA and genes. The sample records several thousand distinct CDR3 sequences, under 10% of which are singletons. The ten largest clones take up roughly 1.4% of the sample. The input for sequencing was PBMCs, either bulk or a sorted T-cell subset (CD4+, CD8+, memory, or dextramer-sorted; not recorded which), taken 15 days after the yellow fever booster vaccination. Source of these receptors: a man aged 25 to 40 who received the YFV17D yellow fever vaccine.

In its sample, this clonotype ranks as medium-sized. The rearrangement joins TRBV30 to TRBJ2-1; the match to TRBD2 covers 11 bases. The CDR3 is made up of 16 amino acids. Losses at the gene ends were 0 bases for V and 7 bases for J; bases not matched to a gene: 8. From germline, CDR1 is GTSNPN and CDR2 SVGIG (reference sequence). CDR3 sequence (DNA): TGTGCCTGGAGTGTGCTTAGCGGGAGGGCCGGTAATGAGCAGTTCTTC. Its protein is CAWSVLSGRAGNEQFF. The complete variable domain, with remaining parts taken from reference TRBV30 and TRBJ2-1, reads SQTIHQWPATLVQPVGSPLSLECTVEGTSNPNLYWYRQAAGRGLQLLFYSVGIGQISSEVPQNLSASRPQDRQFILSSKKLLLSDSGFYLCAWSVLSGRAGNEQFFGPGTRLTVL.

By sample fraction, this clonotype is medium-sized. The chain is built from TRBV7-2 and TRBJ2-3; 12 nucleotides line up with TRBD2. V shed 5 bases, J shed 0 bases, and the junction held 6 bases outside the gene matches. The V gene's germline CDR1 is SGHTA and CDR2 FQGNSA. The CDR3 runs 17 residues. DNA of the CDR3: TGTGCCAGCAGCCCCCTCGGGACTAGCGGGAGCACAGATACGCAGTATTTT. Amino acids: CASSPLGTSGSTDTQYF.

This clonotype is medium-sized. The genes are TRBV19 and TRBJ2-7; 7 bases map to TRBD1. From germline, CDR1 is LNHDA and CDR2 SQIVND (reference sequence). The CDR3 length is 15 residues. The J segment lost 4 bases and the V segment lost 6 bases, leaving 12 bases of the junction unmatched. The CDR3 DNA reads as TGTGCCAGTAGCCACAGGGGACCAACCCCATACGAGCAGTACTTC. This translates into CASSHRGPTPYEQYF. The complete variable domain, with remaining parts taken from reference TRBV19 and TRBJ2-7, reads DGGITQSPKYLFRKEGQNVTLSCEQNLNHDAMYWYRQDPGQGLRLIYYSQIVNDFQKGDIAEGYSVSREKKESFPLTVTSAQKNPTAFYLCASSHRGPTPYEQYFGPGTRLTVT.

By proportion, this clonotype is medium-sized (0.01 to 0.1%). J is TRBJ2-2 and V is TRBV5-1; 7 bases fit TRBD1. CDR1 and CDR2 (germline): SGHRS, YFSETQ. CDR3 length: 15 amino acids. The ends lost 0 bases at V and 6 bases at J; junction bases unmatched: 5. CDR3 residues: CASSLAGQVSGELFF. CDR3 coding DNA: TGCGCCAGCAGCTTGGCCGGACAGGTCTCCGGGGAGCTGTTTTTT. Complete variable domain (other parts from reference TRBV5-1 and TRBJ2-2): KAGVTQTPRYLIKTRGQQVTLSCSPISGHRSVSWYQQTPGQGLQFLFEYFSETQRNKGNFPGRFSGRQFSNSRSEMNVSTLELGDSALYLCASSLAGQVSGELFFGEGSRLTVL.

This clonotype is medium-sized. The CDR3 sequence: CASRQGSYGYTF. The CDR3 DNA reads as TGTGCCAGCAGACAGGGGAGCTATGGCTACACCTTC. This sequence joins TRBV6-5 and TRBJ1-2, with 7 bases identical to TRBD1. V dropped 6 bases and J dropped 4; count of bases not matched to a gene: 2. CDR3 length: 12 residues. Germline CDR1 reads MNHEY; CDR2 reads SVGAGI.

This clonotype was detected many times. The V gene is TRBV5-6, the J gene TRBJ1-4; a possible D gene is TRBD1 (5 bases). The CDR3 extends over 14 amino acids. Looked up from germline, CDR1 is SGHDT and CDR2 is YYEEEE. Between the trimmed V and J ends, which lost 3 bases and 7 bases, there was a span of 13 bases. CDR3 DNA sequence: TGTGCCAGCAGCTGGAGGGGCGCGGGTGAAAAACTGTTTTTT. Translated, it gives CASSWRGAGEKLFF.

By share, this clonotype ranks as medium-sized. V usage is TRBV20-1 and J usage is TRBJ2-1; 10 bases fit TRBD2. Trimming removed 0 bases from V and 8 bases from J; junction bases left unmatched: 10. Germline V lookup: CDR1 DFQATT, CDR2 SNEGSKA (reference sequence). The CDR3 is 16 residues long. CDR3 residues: CSARDVASGRKDEQFF. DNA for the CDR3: TGCAGTGCTAGAGATGTGGCTAGCGGGAGAAAGGATGAGCAGTTCTTC.

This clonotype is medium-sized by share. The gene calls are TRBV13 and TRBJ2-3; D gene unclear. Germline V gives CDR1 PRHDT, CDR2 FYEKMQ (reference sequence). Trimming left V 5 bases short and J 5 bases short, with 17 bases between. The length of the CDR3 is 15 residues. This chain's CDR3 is CASSLARFSGDTQYF. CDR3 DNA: TGTGCCAGCAGCCTGGCTCGATTTTCGGGAGATACGCAGTATTTT.